The 8 T cell receptor beta chains presented below share a single source sample, sequenced in a study of CD8 T cells in ankylosing spondylitis. Using its own MiXCR run on the 5' RACE reads, TCRdb lists one record per CDR3 protein. The repertoire holds about 69,000 distinct CDR3 sequences, with approximately 5% as singletons. Sequencing used blood, either unsorted or a sorted T cell fraction (not recorded which). These receptors were obtained from a male donor with ankylosing spondylitis or in good health (not recorded which).

The CDR3 is CASSLGPSNYGYTF. CDR3 DNA sequence: TGTGCCAGCAGCTTAGGACCCTCCAACTATGGCTACACCTTC. This chain connects TRBV7-8 to TRBJ1-2; D not resolved. Germline values: CDR1 SGHVS, CDR2 FQNEAQ. Deletions cut 1 base from V and 2 bases from J, with 8 bases between. The CDR3 extends over 14 amino acids.

This clonotype has ten or more counts. The V gene is TRBV9, the J gene TRBJ2-1, with D perhaps matching TRBD1 (5 bases). Germline-derived CDR1 and CDR2 are SGDLS and YYNGEE. V was trimmed by 0 bases and J by 0 bases, leaving 13 bases between them. The CDR3 length is 17 residues. The CDR3 nucleotides read TGTGCCAGCAGCGTAGCTGTAGCAGGGTTCTCCTACAATGAGCAGTTCTTC. Translated, it gives CASSVAVAGFSYNEQFF.

In its sample, this clonotype was seen many times. The chain links TRBV12-3 or TRBV12-4 to TRBJ2-5, with 7 bases aligning to TRBD1. J was trimmed by 2 bases and V by 2 bases; bases with no gene match: 2. This CDR3 is built from 14 residues. CDR3 residues: CASSLMGQQETQYF. The CDR3 DNA sequence: TGTGCCAGCAGTTTAATGGGACAGCAAGAGACCCAGTACTTC.

This clonotype was detected many times. CDR3 protein: CASSEFSPGELFF. In DNA, the CDR3 is TGTGCCAGCAGTGAATTCTCTCCCGGGGAGCTGTTTTTT. The V gene is TRBV2, the J gene TRBJ2-2; D call uncertain. Trimming cost V 2 bases and J 6 bases, with 7 bases left between them. Germline V gives CDR1 SNHLY, CDR2 FYNNEI. This CDR3 is built from 13 residues.

This clonotype was seen ten or more times. This chain connects TRBV18 to TRBJ2-7; 9 nucleotides match TRBD1. The germline V gene encodes CDR1 KGHSH and CDR2 LQKENI. The V gene end was trimmed by 2 bases and the J gene end by 3 bases; junction bases not matched to a gene: 5. This CDR3 is built from 15 residues. This CDR3 reads CASSPMRQGDYEQYF. In nucleotides, the CDR3 is TGTGCCAGCTCACCAATGAGACAGGGGGACTACGAGCAGTACTTC.

This clonotype has at least ten counts. The chain recombines TRBV5-1 with TRBJ2-1, with TRBD1 matching over 8 bases. The ends lost 4 bases at V and 9 bases at J; junction bases unmatched: 6. CDR1 and CDR2 from the germline V gene are SGHRS and YFSETQ. The CDR3 consists of 13 residues. The CDR3 loop reads CASSPDRVTEQFF. CDR3 in DNA: TGCGCCAGCAGCCCGGACAGGGTGACTGAGCAGTTCTTC.

The table lists this clonotype with many counts. This rearrangement joins TRBV30 to TRBJ2-5; tentative D call: TRBD1 (5 bases). Germline CDR1 is GTSNPN and CDR2 is SVGIG (reference sequence). The CDR3 loop spans 14 amino acids. Trimming pared 3 bases from V and 3 bases from J, leaving 14 bases between. CDR3 residues: CAWSPMGLKETQYF. DNA of the CDR3: TGTGCCTGGAGCCCCATGGGGCTAAAAGAGACCCAGTACTTC.

This clonotype was seen ten or more times. V usage is TRBV20-1 and J usage is TRBJ2-3, with 14 positions matching TRBD2. Trimming took 6 bases from V and 4 from J; bases not matched to a gene: 12. From germline, CDR1 is DFQATT and CDR2 SNEGSKA (reference sequence). The CDR3 runs to 17 residues. The CDR3 protein is CSARPLGTSGGADTQYF. Here the CDR3 DNA reads TGCAGTGCGCGACCACTCGGGACTAGCGGGGGTGCAGATACGCAGTATTTT.